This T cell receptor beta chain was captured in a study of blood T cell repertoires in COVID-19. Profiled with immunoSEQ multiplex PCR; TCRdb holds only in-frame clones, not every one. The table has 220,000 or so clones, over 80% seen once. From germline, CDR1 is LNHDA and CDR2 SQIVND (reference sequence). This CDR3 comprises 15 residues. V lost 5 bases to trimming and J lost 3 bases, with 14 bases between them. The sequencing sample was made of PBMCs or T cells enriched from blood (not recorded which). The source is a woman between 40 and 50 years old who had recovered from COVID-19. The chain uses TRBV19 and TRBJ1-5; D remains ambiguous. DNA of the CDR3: TGTGCCAGTAGTCCGGGCAGGAGGGTCAATCAGCCCCAGCATTTT. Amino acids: CASSPGRRVNQPQHF.